This record concerns one T cell receptor beta chain sequence. This clone was detected only a few times. Its antigen is still unknown. One base away there is no much larger clone; base qualities are not given. The time point label corresponds to: cycle 2 day 1 (C2D1) of nivolumab. Relapse after autologous stem cell transplantation had occurred in all trial patients, and cohorts A, B and C were distinguished by prior brentuximab vedotin exposure. A total of under 70 patients with relapsed/refractory classical Hodgkin lymphoma made up the trial cohort, and each patient's best overall response was complete response, partial response or progressive disease. Trial patients were treated with single-agent nivolumab in the multi-cohort phase II CheckMate 205 trial. An independent review committee assessed best overall response using the 2007 International Working Group response criteria. PBMCs from the trial were collected at three points: immediately before nivolumab initiation (C1D1), and during therapy at cycle 2 day 1 and cycle 4 day 1. After peripheral blood was drawn into 8 mL Vacutainer Cell Preparation Tubes, PBMCs were isolated by centrifugation and then cryopreserved.

The entry originates in a study of PD-1 blockade in classical Hodgkin lymphoma (dated by TCRdb to 2018 to 2021). Regarding the study in general: Nivolumab dosing was 3 mg/kg intravenously every 2 weeks, continuing until either disease progression or unacceptable toxicity. To define a peripheral blood immune signature of response to PD-1 blockade in classical Hodgkin lymphoma, the study combined TCR beta sequencing with CyTOF. The paper's findings and limits, for the study overall: Among trial patients, those achieving complete response had baseline diversity similar to that of newly diagnosed patients, while diversity was significantly lower in partial responders and progressors. The study was restricted to a single clinical trial cohort, and the causes of repertoire differences, possibly disease activity or prior therapy, were left undefined. CD4+ but not CD8+ TCR diversity rose significantly by C4D1 (p=0.0027 vs p=0.16), most apparent in complete responders (p=0.02). Lower diversity was seen in patients whose nivolumab began less than 1 year after ASCT, and these patients were left out of later analyses so that immune reconstitution would not confound the results. Newly diagnosed patients were reported to have lower baseline TCR diversity than healthy donors, and relapsed/refractory patients were reported to have lower baseline TCR diversity still.

Genomic DNA was extracted with the Qiagen DNeasy kit from unsorted PBMCs and from negatively selected CD4+ and CD8+ fractions. Amplification of TCR beta CDR3 regions was done by immunoSEQ multiplex PCR with primers that anneal to V and J segments. A synthetic immune receptor repertoire was used to minimize amplification bias, and remaining bias was computationally removed after sequencing. Processing in the source paper ran as follows. Repertoire diversity was quantified as the Shannon entropy index using custom Python scripts. Unsorted, CD4+ and CD8+ repertoires were examined separately, except in combined analyses, for which CD4+ and CD8+ sequences were merged in silico. Clonal expansion was defined as at least a 2-fold frequency increase after treatment relative to C1D1, with a pseudocount of 0.5 for undetected baseline clones. Clones with 0 or 1 copy at C1D1 were classified as singleton clones, and clones with 2 or more copies were classified as non-singleton clones. Clones expanded in unsorted samples were annotated as CD4+, CD8+ or unknown by matching protein sequences in sorted samples from the same patient. Diversity changes from C1D1 to C4D1 were tested in paired samples using Wilcoxon tests. Entries here come from immuneACCESS through TCRdb and include only in-frame sequences with V and J called. Some clones fail to appear in such tables; in the studies checked, an unresolved V gene covers under half of the shortfall, and the cause of the remainder is unknown. V, J and clone size reflect that table, while D and trimming were determined from the DNA. In all, the sample holds around 23,000 clones, and roughly 77% of those were seen once. About 17% of the sample lies in the top ten.

CDR1 and CDR2, looked up from the germline V gene, are MNHNS and SASEGT. Spanning cysteine to phenylalanine, the CDR3 consists of 13 amino acids. Just CDR3 DNA is preserved here, 39 bases in frame from base 1. V sheds 3 bases and J sheds 4 bases, leaving 9 bases between their ends. This clonotype was obtained from a human donor with classical Hodgkin lymphoma. Sequenced here: peripheral blood mononuclear cells (PBMCs), sampled before the second cycle of nivolumab. The V and J segments used are TRBV6-1 and TRBJ1-1; the D gene is perhaps TRBD1, from 5 matching bases. The nucleotide sequence reads as follows: TGTGCCAGCAGTGACAGGGTGGGCACTGAAGCTTTCTTT. Its protein is CASSDRVGTEAFF.